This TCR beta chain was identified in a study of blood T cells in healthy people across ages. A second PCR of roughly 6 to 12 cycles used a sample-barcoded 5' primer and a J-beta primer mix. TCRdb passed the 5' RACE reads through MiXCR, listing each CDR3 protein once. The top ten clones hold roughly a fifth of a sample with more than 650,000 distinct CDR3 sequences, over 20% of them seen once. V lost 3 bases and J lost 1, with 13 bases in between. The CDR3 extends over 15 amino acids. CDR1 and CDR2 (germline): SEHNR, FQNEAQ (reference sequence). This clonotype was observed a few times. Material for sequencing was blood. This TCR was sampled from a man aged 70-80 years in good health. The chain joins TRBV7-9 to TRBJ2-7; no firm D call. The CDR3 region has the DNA TGTGCCAGCAGCTTGATTGGGGAAGGTTCCTACGAGCAGTACTTC. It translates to CASSLIGEGSYEQYF. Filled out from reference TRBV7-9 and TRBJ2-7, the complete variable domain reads DTGVSQNPRHKITKRGQNVTFRCDPISEHNRLYWYRQTLGQGPEFLTYFQNEAQLEKSRLLSDRFSAERPKGSFSTLEIQRTEQGDSAMYLCASSLIGEGSYEQYFGPGTRLTVT.